This is a list of T cell receptor beta chains from one sample in a study of post-analysis software for immune sequencing data. TCRdb re-called the PCR reads with MiXCR, one entry per CDR3 protein. Of some 190,000 distinct CDR3 sequences in the sample, 29% are singletons; the top ten hold roughly 3.4%. What was sequenced was blood. These receptor sequences come from a girl under 18 with multiple sclerosis. Both conserved end residues are part of each CDR3. The D gene is left open where the match is weak. Clone size is given for some rows only: seen once, a few or many times, or a class if the clone is expanded.

. | TRBJ1-4 | . | TRBV14 | CASSQAAGEKLFF | TGTGCCAGCAGCCAAGCGGCGGGGGAAAAACTGTTTTTT
. | TRBJ2-6 | TRBD2 | TRBV7-2 | CASSLAGVSGANVLTF | TGTGCCAGCAGCTTGGCGGGGGTATCTGGGGCCAACGTCCTGACTTTC
few | TRBJ1-5 | . | TRBV20-1 | CSASPQGRTQPQHF | TGCAGTGCTAGTCCCCAGGGGAGGACCCAGCCCCAGCATTTT
few | TRBJ1-5 | . | TRBV5-1 | CASSLDSMRNQPQHF | TGCGCCAGCAGCTTGGACAGTATGCGCAATCAGCCCCAGCATTTT
once | TRBJ2-5 | . | TRBV9 | CASSVGTGPQETQYF | TGTGCCAGCAGCGTAGGGACGGGACCCCAAGAGACCCAGTACTTC
many | TRBJ1-5 | . | TRBV29-1 | CSVRAGSNQPQHF | TGCAGCGTTCGGGCCGGAAGCAATCAGCCCCAGCATTTT
. | TRBJ2-7 | . | TRBV28 | CASNPAGHLSYEQYF | TGTGCCAGCAACCCAGCAGGACACCTCTCCTACGAGCAGTACTTC
few | TRBJ1-2 | . | TRBV6-2/TRBV6-3 | CASSGRGLDGYTF | TGTGCCAGCAGTGGCAGGGGCTTGGATGGCTACACCTTC
. | TRBJ2-7 | TRBD1 | TRBV28 | CASIKTGGRNEQYF | TGTGCCAGCATCAAGACAGGGGGCAGAAACGAGCAGTACTTC
. | TRBJ2-5 | . | TRBV4-1 | CASSQRLDREGDRETQYF | TGCGCCAGCAGCCAACGTTTGGACAGGGAGGGTGATCGAGAGACCCAGTACTTC
many | TRBJ2-7 | TRBD2 | TRBV4-2 | CASSPGLAGAREYF | TGTGCCAGCAGCCCAGGACTAGCGGGAGCCCGCGAGTACTTC
. | TRBJ2-7 | TRBD2 | TRBV20-1 | CSTSGTSYEQYF | TGCAGTACTTCCGGGACTAGTTACGAGCAGTACTTC
. | TRBJ2-1 | . | TRBV11-2 | CASSPGVGGEQFF | TGTGCCAGCAGCCCCGGGGTAGGTGGGGAGCAGTTCTTC
. | TRBJ2-5 | TRBD2 | TRBV6-5 | CASSSSGRHETQYF | TGTGCCAGCAGTTCCAGCGGGAGACATGAGACCCAGTACTTC
many | TRBJ1-1 | . | TRBV5-1 | CASSLGWNTEAFF | TGCGCCAGCAGCTTGGGTTGGAACACTGAAGCTTTCTTT
. | TRBJ2-2 | . | TRBV5-1 | CASSSRVTGELFF | TGCGCCAGCAGCTCCAGGGTCACCGGGGAGCTGTTTTTT
few | TRBJ1-6 | . | TRBV6-6 | CASSHELRGDYNSPLHF | TGTGCCAGCAGCCACGAACTGCGAGGTGACTATAATTCACCCCTCCACTTT
. | TRBJ1-4 | . | TRBV3-1 | CASSHIGRDEKLFF | TGTGCCAGCAGCCATATCGGACGTGATGAAAAACTGTTTTTT
few | TRBJ2-1 | TRBD2 | TRBV5-6 | CASSWEPGGYNEQFF | TGTGCCAGCAGCTGGGAGCCGGGGGGGTACAATGAGCAGTTCTTC
few | TRBJ2-7 | TRBD2 | TRBV7-8 | CVSSLAGGVSSYEQYF | TGTGTCAGCAGCTTAGCGGGGGGGGTGAGCTCCTACGAGCAGTACTTC
few | TRBJ2-2 | . | TRBV7-9 | CASSAHEGGVYTGELFF | TGTGCCAGCAGCGCACACGAAGGGGGAGTATACACCGGGGAGCTGTTTTTT
many | TRBJ2-1 | . | TRBV12-3/TRBV12-4 | CASSFFGGGNEQFF | TGTGCCAGCAGTTTCTTCGGGGGAGGCAATGAGCAGTTCTTC
. | TRBJ2-7 | TRBD1 | TRBV9 | CASSVAGDRTYEQYF | TGTGCCAGCAGCGTAGCAGGGGACAGGACGTACGAGCAGTACTTC
. | TRBJ1-1 | . | TRBV29-1 | CSALPAARNTEAFF | TGCAGCGCTCTCCCCGCGGCGCGGAACACTGAAGCTTTCTTT
many | TRBJ2-5 | . | TRBV15 | CATSRDLGAYQETQYF | TGTGCCACCAGCAGAGATTTGGGCGCCTACCAAGAGACCCAGTACTTC
. | TRBJ2-6 | TRBD1 | TRBV12-3/TRBV12-4 | CASSSGENHGTGISGANVLTF | TGTGCCAGCAGTTCCGGGGAGAACCACGGGACAGGCATCTCTGGGGCCAACGTCCTGACTTTC
. | TRBJ1-5 | . | TRBV12-3/TRBV12-4 | CASSLVSGPTNQPQHF | TGTGCCAGCAGTTTAGTGTCGGGACCGACAAATCAGCCCCAGCATTTT
many | TRBJ2-3 | . | TRBV6-1 | CASSQQDLDTQYF | TGTGCCAGCAGTCAACAGGACCTAGATACGCAGTATTTT
many | TRBJ1-1 | . | TRBV4-1 | CASSPAREAWDTEAFF | TGCGCCAGCAGCCCCGCTAGAGAAGCTTGGGACACTGAAGCTTTCTTT
many | TRBJ2-5 | . | TRBV11-2 | CASSLGRGSGETQYF | TGTGCCAGCAGCTTAGGTCGGGGTTCGGGGGAGACCCAGTACTTC
many | TRBJ2-7 | . | TRBV4-1 | CASSQVGQGTYEQYF | TGCGCCAGCAGCCAAGTCGGGCAGGGTACGTACGAACAGTACTTC
many | TRBJ2-7 | TRBD2 | TRBV20-1 | CSARAGGRSYEQYF | TGCAGTGCTAGAGCGGGCGGGAGGTCCTACGAGCAGTACTTC
few | TRBJ1-4 | TRBD1 | TRBV24-1 | CATSDTGTGREKLFF | TGTGCCACCAGTGACACCGGGACAGGTCGCGAAAAACTGTTTTTT
. | TRBJ1-5 | . | TRBV9 | CASSVEGGVGQPQHF | TGTGCCAGCAGCGTAGAGGGGGGGGTCGGTCAGCCCCAGCATTTT
. | TRBJ2-3 | . | TRBV12-3/TRBV12-4 | CASMGADTQYF | TGTGCCAGCATGGGAGCAGATACGCAGTATTTT
few | TRBJ1-6 | . | TRBV20-1 | CSGREGNSPLHF | TGCAGTGGGAGGGAAGGGAATTCACCCCTCCACTTT
few | TRBJ2-7 | . | TRBV7-2 | CASGLAPGYYEQYF | TGTGCCAGCGGCTTAGCTCCGGGGTACTACGAGCAGTACTTC
many | TRBJ2-5 | TRBD2 | TRBV4-2 | CASSQDLAGDLPYQETQYF | TGTGCCAGCAGCCAAGATCTCGCGGGGGACCTTCCGTACCAAGAGACCCAGTACTTC
few | TRBJ1-1 | TRBD1 | TRBV5-1 | CASSFTGGPEAFF | TGCGCCAGCAGCTTCACAGGGGGACCTGAAGCTTTCTTT
. | TRBJ1-3 | . | TRBV4-1 | CASSQGDSGNTIYF | TGCGCCAGCAGCCAAGGGGACTCTGGAAACACCATATATTTT
many | TRBJ2-7 | TRBD2 | TRBV7-9 | CASSSLAGGTYEQYF | TGTGCCAGCAGCTCTCTAGCGGGAGGCACCTACGAGCAGTACTTC
. | TRBJ2-7 | . | TRBV7-2 | CASSLVGRYEQYF | TGTGCCAGCAGCTTAGTAGGGCGGTACGAGCAGTACTTC
few | TRBJ2-7 | . | TRBV9 | CASGGSNSHEQYF | TGTGCCAGCGGGGGCAGCAACTCCCACGAGCAGTACTTC